The 14 T cell receptor beta chains presented below share a single source sample, sequenced in a study of blood T cell repertoires in COVID-19. TCRdb's table, derived via immunoSEQ multiplex PCR, lists solely in-frame clones and lacks some. The sample consists of approximately 130,000 clones, more than 75% of them appearing once. Input material: peripheral blood. Receptors originate from a man aged 55-75 years with acute or convalescent COVID-19.

The V gene is TRBV27, the J gene TRBJ2-5; maybe TRBD1 (5 bases). This CDR3 contains 14 residues. V was pared by 6 bases and J by 2 bases, with 13 bases between. Germline CDR1 MNHEY, CDR2 SMNVEV (reference sequence). The CDR3 bases are TGTGCCAGCAGCCGGACACGCTTTCAAGAGACCCAGTACTTC. It codes for CASSRTRFQETQYF.

The chain joins TRBV7-9 to TRBJ2-7, with 10 bases identical to TRBD2. Trimming cost V 3 bases and J 2 bases; bases outside gene matches: 7. Germline V gene lookup returns CDR1 SEHNR and CDR2 FQNEAQ (reference sequence). The CDR3 contains 16 residues. CDR3 coding DNA: TGTGCCAGCAGCTTTCCGGTTACTAGCGGGACCTACGAGCAGTACTTC. It codes for CASSFPVTSGTYEQYF.

J is TRBJ2-3 and V is TRBV19, with D possibly TRBD2 on 5 matching bases. This CDR3 is built from 15 residues. Germline loops: CDR1 LNHDA, CDR2 SQIVND (reference sequence). Trimming removed 3 bases at V and 0 bases at J, with 10 bases between. Here the CDR3 reads CASSINLASTDTQYF. DNA for the CDR3: TGTGCCAGTAGTATTAACCTAGCTAGCACAGATACGCAGTATTTT.

For this clone: This sample includes further DNA sequences coding for the same CDR3. This sequence joins TRBV6-5 and TRBJ2-1, with 15 bases that match TRBD2. V trimming: 2 bases; J trimming: 7 bases; junction bases outside the gene matches: 3. Germline V gene lookup returns CDR1 MNHEY and CDR2 SVGAGI. The CDR3 totals 16 residues. For the CDR3, the DNA is TGTGCCAGCAGTTACAGGGGACTAGCGGGAGGAAATGAGCAGTTCTTC. This sequence encodes CASSYRGLAGGNEQFF.

J is TRBJ1-3 and V is TRBV28; D may be TRBD1 (6 bases). This CDR3 has 15 amino acids. Trimming removed 7 bases from V and 2 bases from J, with 15 bases in between. Per the germline V gene, CDR1 is MDHEN and CDR2 is SYDVKM. DNA for the CDR3: TGTGCCAGCAAAGTGACAGGCTCTCCTGGAAACACCATATATTTT. As protein: CASKVTGSPGNTIYF.

This chain joins TRBV6-2 or TRBV6-3 and TRBJ2-1; 8 nucleotides match TRBD2. V was clipped by 6 bases and J by 1 base; unmatched bases: 8. Germline V lookup: CDR1 MNHEY, CDR2 SVGEGT. This CDR3 is 16 amino acids long. CDR3 nucleotide sequence: TGTGCCAGCAGCTCCTATAGCGGGGCTTCCTACAATGAGCAGTTCTTC. This translates into CASSSYSGASYNEQFF.

The table lists this clone with a count of one. The chain is built from TRBV18 and TRBJ2-1, with D possibly being TRBD2 (6 bases). V lost 3 bases to trimming and J lost 10 bases, with 16 bases between them. There are 14 residues in the CDR3. In germline, CDR1 is KGHSH, CDR2 LQKENI. CDR3 DNA: TGTGCCAGCTCACCCGGGACTTTCAATGCCGAGCAGTTCTTC. Translating it yields CASSPGTFNAEQFF.

The chain has TRBV2 and TRBJ2-5; TRBD1 is a possible D gene (5 bases). The length of the CDR3 is 14 residues. The V gene lost 3 bases and the J gene lost 6 bases, with 14 bases spanning the gap. Germline lookup yields CDR1 SNHLY and CDR2 FYNNEI. Here the CDR3 reads CASSDQGATKTQYF. The CDR3 DNA reads as TGTGCCAGCAGTGACCAGGGTGCGACGAAGACCCAGTACTTC.

The chain joins TRBV19 to TRBJ1-5; 7 positions match TRBD1. The germline CDR1 and CDR2 sequences are LNHDA and SQIVND (reference sequence). J lost 5 bases, V lost 5 bases, and 9 bases had no gene match. This CDR3 has 15 amino acids. The CDR3 sequence: CASSSIQGVDQPQHF. For the CDR3, the DNA is TGTGCCAGTAGTTCCATCCAGGGGGTAGATCAGCCCCAGCATTTT.

The chain employs TRBV5-1 and TRBJ2-5, with 9 nucleotides matching TRBD1. The germline V gene encodes CDR1 SGHRS and CDR2 YFSETQ. The CDR3 has 14 residues. J was trimmed by 2 bases and V by 6 bases; bases with no gene match: 5. CDR3 DNA sequence: TGCGCCAGCACCCTCGGACAGGGGCAAGAGACCCAGTACTTC. Translating it yields CASTLGQGQETQYF.

The V and J genes are TRBV7-2 and TRBJ1-1; 8 nucleotides agree with TRBD1. Germline loops: CDR1 SGHTA, CDR2 FQGNSA. This CDR3 region has 15 residues. The V segment lost 6 bases and the J segment 5 bases; nucleotides outside the gene matches: 11. The CDR3 nucleotides are TGTGCCAGCAGATCCTCGACGCAGGGGGCGACTGAAGCTTTCTTT. Amino acid sequence: CASRSSTQGATEAFF.

The chain recombines TRBV7-9 with TRBJ2-7; D is perhaps TRBD2 (6 bases). CDR3 size: 14 residues. Between the trimmed V and J ends, which lost 1 base and 6 bases, there was a span of 13 bases. Germline-derived CDR1 and CDR2 are SEHNR and FQNEAQ (reference sequence). The CDR3: CASSLEGAGGEQYF. The CDR3 coding sequence is TGTGCCAGCAGCTTAGAAGGCGCCGGGGGCGAGCAGTACTTC.

CDR3 sequence (DNA): TGTGCCAGCAGCCAAGTAGCGGGGGGACCTGTGGAGACCCAGTACTTC. Translation gives CASSQVAGGPVETQYF. The chain recombines TRBV14 with TRBJ2-5; TRBD2 matches at 10 bases. Germline V lookup: CDR1 SGHDN, CDR2 FVKESK. CDR3 length: 16 amino acids. With V trimmed by 1 base and J by 5 bases, 7 bases remained unmatched.

This clone came up a few times. This chain joins TRBV11-2 and TRBJ2-1; D call uncertain. This CDR3 has 14 residues. V was clipped by 5 bases and J by 3 bases, with 11 bases between them. The germline V gene has CDR1 SGHAT and CDR2 FQNNGV. CDR3 nucleotide sequence: TGTGCCAGCAGCCGTACCACAATCTACAATGAGCAGTTCTTC. It yields the protein CASSRTTIYNEQFF.